The 15 T cell receptor beta chains below all came from one sample that was sequenced in a study of OX40 agonist ivuxolimab in advanced cancers. Assay: immunoSEQ multiplex PCR; the TCRdb copy retains only in-frame clones and omits some. The sample yields about 130,000 clones, 90% seen once. Specimen: CD4+ or CD8+ T cells sorted from blood, collected in a trial of the OX40 agonist ivuxolimab. The receptors come from an adult with an advanced solid tumor such as melanoma, head and neck, liver or kidney cancer.

This clone has more than one count but fewer than ten. The V gene is TRBV5-1, the J gene TRBJ2-2, with D hard to call. V gave up 4 bases and J gave up 8 bases, with 9 bases separating them. The CDR3 loop spans 12 amino acids. Germline assignment: CDR1 SGHRS and CDR2 YFSETQ. The chain's CDR3 is CASSPPDGELFF. In DNA, the CDR3 is TGCGCCAGCAGCCCCCCGGATGGGGAGCTGTTTTTT. Full variable domain (missing parts from reference TRBV5-1 and TRBJ2-2): KAGVTQTPRYLIKTRGQQVTLSCSPISGHRSVSWYQQTPGQGLQFLFEYFSETQRNKGNFPGRFSGRQFSNSRSEMNVSTLELGDSALYLCASSPPDGELFFGEGSRLTVL.

The rearrangement joins TRBV11-3 to TRBJ2-3, with D hard to call. The germline V gene has CDR1 SGHNT and CDR2 YENEEA. The CDR3 has 14 amino acids. Trimming took off 5 bases at V and 2 bases at J, with 11 bases between the two ends. CDR3 sequence (DNA): TGTGCCAGCAGCCATCGAGCCTCCACAGATACGCAGTATTTT. This gives the protein CASSHRASTDTQYF.

This clone was recorded only once. This sequence joins TRBV4-2 and TRBJ2-2; 9 bases match TRBD2. CDR1 is LGHNA, CDR2 YNFKEQ, per germline. This CDR3 is built from 19 residues. Trimming removed 1 base from V and 0 bases from J; junction bases left unmatched: 9. The CDR3 DNA sequence: TGTGCCAGCAGCCAAGTTGTAACACTAGCGGGCGCGAACACCGGGGAGCTGTTTTTT. Residues: CASSQVVTLAGANTGELFF.

The chain is built from TRBV5-1 and TRBJ2-1; 7 nucleotides agree with TRBD1. V gave up 1 base and J gave up 5 bases; unmatched junction bases: 3. This CDR3 has 14 residues. Germline-derived CDR1 and CDR2 are SGHRS and YFSETQ. The CDR3 region has the DNA TGCGCCAGCAGCTTGATCGACAGGGACAATGAGCAGTTCTTC. It translates to CASSLIDRDNEQFF.

This clone was counted a single time. The J gene is TRBJ2-7, the V gene TRBV4-3, with TRBD2 matching 7 bases. V lost 1 base, J lost 3 bases, and 12 bases stayed unmatched. The CDR3 spans 17 residues. Germline values: CDR1 LGHNA, CDR2 YSLEER. Written as DNA, the CDR3 is TGCGCCAGCAGCCAAGGGGTGGCTAGCGGAACATTCTACGAGCAGTACTTC. Residues: CASSQGVASGTFYEQYF.

This rearrangement joins TRBV5-6 to TRBJ2-2, with TRBD1 matching over 11 bases. V shed 4 bases, J shed 3 bases, and the junction held 8 bases outside the gene matches. Germline-derived CDR1 and CDR2 are SGHDT and YYEEEE. There are 17 residues in the CDR3. CDR3 coding DNA: TGTGCCAGCAGCGGCCTCCGGGACAGGGGGGACACCGGGGAGCTGTTTTTT. It specifies CASSGLRDRGDTGELFF.

The chain joins TRBV7-2 to TRBJ1-4; 9 nucleotides agree with TRBD1. Trimming took 5 bases from V and 8 from J; bases not matched to a gene: 6. CDR1 is SGHTA and CDR2 is FQGNSA in the germline V gene. The CDR3 loop spans 14 amino acids. The CDR3 nucleotides are TGTGCCAGCAGCCAGGGGACAGGGCGAGAAAAACTGTTTTTT. Protein product: CASSQGTGREKLFF.

The rearrangement joins TRBV5-1 to TRBJ1-1; D is uncertain. The CDR3 runs 16 residues. Trimming left V 4 bases short and J 1 base short, with 17 bases between. Germline V gene sequence: CDR1 SGHRS, CDR2 YFSETQ. CDR3 sequence: CASSLGYSSPNTEAFF. CDR3 DNA sequence: TGCGCCAGCAGCCTCGGGTATTCTAGTCCGAACACTGAAGCTTTCTTT.

The chain has TRBV18 and TRBJ1-2; D not resolved. V lost 3 bases and J lost 4, with 15 bases in between. Germline CDR1 is KGHSH and CDR2 is LQKENI. The CDR3 loop spans 15 amino acids. The CDR3 nucleotides read TGTGCCAGCTCACCTAGGACGTCGAATCTCTATGGCTACACCTTC. Protein: CASSPRTSNLYGYTF.

The CDR3 loop reads CASSPGDTGSEGNTQYF. The CDR3 DNA sequence: TGCGCCAGCAGCCCTGGGGATACAGGGTCGGAAGGGAATACGCAGTATTTT. The V call is TRBV5-1, the J call TRBJ2-3; a possible D gene is TRBD1 (6 bases). CDR1 and CDR2 (germline): SGHRS, YFSETQ. CDR3 length equals 17 residues. V shed 4 bases and J shed 7 bases, with 25 bases lying between them. The full variable domain, with the rest looked up from reference TRBV5-1 and TRBJ2-3, is KAGVTQTPRYLIKTRGQQVTLSCSPISGHRSVSWYQQTPGQGLQFLFEYFSETQRNKGNFPGRFSGRQFSNSRSEMNVSTLELGDSALYLCASSPGDTGSEGNTQYFGPGTRLTVL.

The V and J genes are TRBV6-5 and TRBJ1-1; 7 bases agree with TRBD1. The CDR3 totals 12 residues. Germline values: CDR1 MNHEY, CDR2 SVGAGI. V shed 7 bases and J 4 bases; nucleotides not matched to a gene: 3. Here the CDR3 DNA reads TGTGCCAGCAAAACAGGGGCCACTGAAGCTTTCTTT. It encodes CASKTGATEAFF.

The chain uses TRBV19 and TRBJ1-3; D not certain. Trimming removed 4 bases from V and 0 bases from J, with 19 bases in between. Germline values: CDR1 LNHDA, CDR2 SQIVND (reference sequence). The length of the CDR3 is 18 residues. CDR3 sequence (DNA): TGTGCCAGTAGTAGTTACGTAACAGCAATACTCTCTGGAAACACCATATATTTT. Translation gives CASSSYVTAILSGNTIYF.

This rearrangement joins TRBV19 to TRBJ1-5; D unresolved. Trimming removed 3 bases from V and 5 bases from J, with 8 bases in between. CDR1 is LNHDA and CDR2 is SQIVND in the germline V gene (reference sequence). This CDR3 spans 13 amino acids. CDR3 DNA: TGTGCCAGTAGTATTCGGCGGGATCAGCCCCAGCATTTT. Translating gives CASSIRRDQPQHF.

The chain uses TRBV6-1 and TRBJ1-5; D gene unclear. CDR1 and CDR2 from the germline V gene are MNHNS and SASEGT. The CDR3 runs to 14 residues. Trimming left V 2 bases short and J 4 bases short, with 9 bases between. In DNA form, the CDR3 reads TGTGCCAGCAGTGAAAATGGAAGGAATCAGCCCCAGCATTTT. This codes for CASSENGRNQPQHF.

The CDR3 spells CASSISGSLGNEQFF. The CDR3 DNA is TGTGCCAGCAGCATTAGCGGGAGCTTAGGGAATGAGCAGTTCTTC. The J gene is TRBJ2-1, the V gene TRBV7-9, with 9 bases that match TRBD2. CDR3 length equals 15 residues. V lost 5 bases, J lost 7 bases, and 9 bases stayed unmatched. Germline V gene data show CDR1 as SEHNR and CDR2 as FQNEAQ (reference sequence).